These 7 T cell receptor beta chains were sequenced from one sample in a study of T-cell memory formation after mild COVID-19. MiXCR, applied by TCRdb to the 5' RACE reads, yields one record per CDR3 protein. Seen here are about 560,000 distinct CDR3 sequences, around 15% observed once, and the top ten hold about 8.1%. Specimen: PBMCs or a T cell subset sorted from them (not recorded which). The origin of the receptors is an adult woman who had mild COVID-19 (a few samples of this study predate the infection). Cell type and time point are not known.

This clonotype has more than one count but fewer than ten. The V gene is TRBV28, the J gene TRBJ2-2, with TRBD1 identical over 7 bases. The CDR3 loop spans 14 amino acids. CDR1 MDHEN and CDR2 SYDVKM come from the germline V gene. J was trimmed by 4 bases and V by 3 bases; bases with no gene match: 2. CDR3 in DNA: TGTGCCAGCAGTTTGACAGGGATCACCGGGGAGCTGTTTTTT. It specifies CASSLTGITGELFF.

This clonotype has more than one count but fewer than ten. The CDR3 sequence is CASSPSSSYNEQFF. CDR3 sequence (DNA): TGTGCCAGCAGTCCCTCCAGCTCCTACAATGAGCAGTTCTTC. The chain employs TRBV14 and TRBJ2-1; no clear D gene. The CDR3 length is 14 residues. Per germline, CDR1 SGHDN and CDR2 FVKESK. V lost 6 bases to trimming and J lost 0 bases, with 9 bases between them.

The chain combines TRBV10-3 with TRBJ2-7; 9 bases map to TRBD2. Per germline, CDR1 ENHRY and CDR2 SYGVKD. The CDR3 totals 12 residues. The V and J ends lost 7 bases and 3 bases, in that order; junction bases with no gene match: 1. CDR3 protein: CAINSGSYEQYF. The CDR3 DNA follows: TGTGCCATCAATAGCGGGAGCTACGAGCAGTACTTC.

In this sample, this clonotype turned up a few times. The rearrangement uses TRBV4-3 and TRBJ2-1; TRBD2 aligns across 8 bases. The CDR3 runs to 16 residues. Germline lookup yields CDR1 LGHNA and CDR2 YSLEER. After removal of 0 bases from V and 2 bases from J, the junction contained 3 bases not matched to a gene. The CDR3 reads CASSQEGTSAYNEQFF. The CDR3 nucleotides are TGCGCCAGCAGCCAAGAGGGGACTAGTGCCTACAATGAGCAGTTCTTC.

The rearrangement joins TRBV4-1 to TRBJ2-7, with D tentatively TRBD1 or TRBD2 (5 bases each). Germline CDR1 MGHRA, CDR2 YSYEKL. The CDR3 has 17 amino acids. Deletions cut 1 base from V and 4 bases from J, with 20 bases between. CDR3 protein: CASSQASLDSGGYEQYF. The CDR3 coding sequence is TGCGCCAGCAGCCAAGCTTCCCTCGACAGCGGAGGATACGAGCAGTACTTC.

The chain couples TRBV7-9 to TRBJ2-6, with D perhaps matching TRBD1 (5 bases). V dropped 5 bases and J dropped 1 base, with 9 bases sitting between them. The V gene's germline CDR1 is SEHNR and CDR2 FQNEAQ (reference sequence). The CDR3 has 15 residues. CDR3 loop: CASSIGQSGANVLTF. Here the CDR3 DNA reads TGTGCCAGCAGCATCGGACAATCTGGGGCCAACGTCCTGACTTTC.

This sequence joins TRBV11-2 and TRBJ2-7, with 8 bases lining up with TRBD1. With V trimmed by 8 bases and J by 5 bases, 5 bases remained unmatched. The CDR3 has 12 residues. From germline, CDR1 is SGHAT and CDR2 FQNNGV. The CDR3 DNA sequence: TGTGCCAGCGCCTGGACAGGGAACGAGCAGTACTTC. It specifies CASAWTGNEQYF. The full variable domain, rest sourced from reference TRBV11-2 and TRBJ2-7, is EAGVAQSPRYKIIEKRQSVAFWCNPISGHATLYWYQQILGQGPKLLIQFQNNGVVDDSQLPKDRFSAERLKGVDSTLKIQPAKLEDSAVYLCASAWTGNEQYFGPGTRLTVT.